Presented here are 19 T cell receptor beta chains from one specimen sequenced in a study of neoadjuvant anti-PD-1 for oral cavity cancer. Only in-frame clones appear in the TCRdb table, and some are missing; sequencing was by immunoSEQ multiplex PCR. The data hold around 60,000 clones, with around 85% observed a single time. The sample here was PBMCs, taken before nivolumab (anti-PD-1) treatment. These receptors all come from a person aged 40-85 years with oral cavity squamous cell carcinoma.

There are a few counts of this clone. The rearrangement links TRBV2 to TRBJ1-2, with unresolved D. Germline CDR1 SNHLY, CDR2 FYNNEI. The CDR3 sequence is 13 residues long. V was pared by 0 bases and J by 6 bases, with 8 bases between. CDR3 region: CASSEARGHGYTF. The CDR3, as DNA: TGTGCCAGCAGTGAAGCGCGCGGTCATGGCTACACCTTC.

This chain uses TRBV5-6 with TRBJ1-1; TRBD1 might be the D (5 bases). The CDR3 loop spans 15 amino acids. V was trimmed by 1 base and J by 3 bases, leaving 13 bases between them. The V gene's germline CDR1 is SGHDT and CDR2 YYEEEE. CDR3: CASSLRGGWDTEAFF. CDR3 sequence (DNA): TGTGCCAGCAGCTTGAGGGGCGGGTGGGACACTGAAGCTTTCTTT.

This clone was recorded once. CDR3 nucleotide sequence: TGCGCCAGCAGTGGAATCATTTCTGGAAGCTCTAGCACAGATACGCAGTATTTT. Protein product: CASSGIISGSSSTDTQYF. The chain has TRBV10-1 and TRBJ2-3, with D unclear. This CDR3 region has 18 residues. V was cut by 4 bases and J by 0 bases, with 20 bases left in between. CDR1 is WNHNN, CDR2 SYGVQD, per germline (reference sequence).

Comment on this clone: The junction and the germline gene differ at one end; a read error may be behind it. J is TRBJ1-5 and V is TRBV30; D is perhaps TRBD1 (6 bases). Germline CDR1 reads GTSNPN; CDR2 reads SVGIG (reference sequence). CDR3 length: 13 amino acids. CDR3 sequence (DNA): TGTGCCTGGAACAGGGCAGGCAATCGGCCCCAGCATTTT. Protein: CAWNRAGNRPQHF.

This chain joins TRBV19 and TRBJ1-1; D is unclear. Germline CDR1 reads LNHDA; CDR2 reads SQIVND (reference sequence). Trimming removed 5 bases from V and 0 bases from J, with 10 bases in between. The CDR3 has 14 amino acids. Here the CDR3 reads CASSLRRVNTEAFF. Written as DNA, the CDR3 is TGTGCCAGTAGTCTAAGACGGGTGAACACTGAAGCTTTCTTT.

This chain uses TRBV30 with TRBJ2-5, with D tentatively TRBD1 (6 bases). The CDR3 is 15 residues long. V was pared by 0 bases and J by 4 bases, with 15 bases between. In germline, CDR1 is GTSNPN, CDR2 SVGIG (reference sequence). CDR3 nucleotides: TGTGCCTGGAGTGTGGAGCAGGGGCTAGGAGAGACCCAGTACTTC. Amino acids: CAWSVEQGLGETQYF.

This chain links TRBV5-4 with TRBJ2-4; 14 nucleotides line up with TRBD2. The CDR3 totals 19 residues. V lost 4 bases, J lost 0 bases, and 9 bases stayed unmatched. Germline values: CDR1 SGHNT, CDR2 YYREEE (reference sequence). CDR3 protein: CASSPPGGTSGGAKNIQYF. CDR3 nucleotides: TGTGCCAGCAGCCCCCCAGGTGGGACTAGCGGGGGAGCCAAAAACATTCAGTACTTC.

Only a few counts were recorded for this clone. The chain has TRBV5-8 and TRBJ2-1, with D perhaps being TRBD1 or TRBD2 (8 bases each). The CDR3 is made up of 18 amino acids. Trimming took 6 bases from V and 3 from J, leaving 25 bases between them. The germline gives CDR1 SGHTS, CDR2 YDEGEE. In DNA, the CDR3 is TGTGCCAGCACCGGCAGGGGGCGCGGGAGGCCAAGCTACAATGAGCAGTTCTTC. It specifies CASTGRGRGRPSYNEQFF.

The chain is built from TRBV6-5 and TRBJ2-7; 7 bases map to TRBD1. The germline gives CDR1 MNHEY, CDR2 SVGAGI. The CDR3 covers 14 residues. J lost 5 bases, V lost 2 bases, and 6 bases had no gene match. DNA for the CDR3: TGTGCCAGCAGTTACCGACAGGGATCGAACGAGCAGTACTTC. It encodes CASSYRQGSNEQYF.

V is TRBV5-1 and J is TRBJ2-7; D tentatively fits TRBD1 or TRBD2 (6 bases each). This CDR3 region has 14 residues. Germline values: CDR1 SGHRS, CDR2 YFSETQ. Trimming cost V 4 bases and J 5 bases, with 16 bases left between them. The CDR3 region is CASSMGHGGDEQYF. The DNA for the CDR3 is TGCGCCAGCAGCATGGGACACGGCGGGGACGAGCAGTACTTC.

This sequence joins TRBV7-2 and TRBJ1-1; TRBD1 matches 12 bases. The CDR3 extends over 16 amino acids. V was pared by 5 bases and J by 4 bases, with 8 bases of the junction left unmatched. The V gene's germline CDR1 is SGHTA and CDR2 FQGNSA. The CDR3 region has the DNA TGTGCCAGCAGCGGCCGGGACAGGGGGCTTGTCACTGAAGCTTTCTTT. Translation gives CASSGRDRGLVTEAFF.

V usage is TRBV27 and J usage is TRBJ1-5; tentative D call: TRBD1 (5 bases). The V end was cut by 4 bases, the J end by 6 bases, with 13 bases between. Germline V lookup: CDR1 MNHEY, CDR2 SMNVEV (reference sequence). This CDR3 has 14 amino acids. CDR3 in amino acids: CASSSGSGGQPQHF. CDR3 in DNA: TGTGCCAGCAGTTCAGGGAGTGGCGGTCAGCCCCAGCATTTT.

CDR3 in amino acids: CSYRTGSAEKLFF. CDR3 nucleotide sequence: TGCAGCTACCGAACAGGGTCGGCTGAAAAACTGTTTTTT. This chain links TRBV29-1 with TRBJ1-4, with D maybe TRBD1 (6 bases). CDR3 length: 13 amino acids. Trimming cost V 8 bases and J 7 bases, with 17 bases left between them. Germline lookup yields CDR1 SQVTM and CDR2 ANQGSEA.

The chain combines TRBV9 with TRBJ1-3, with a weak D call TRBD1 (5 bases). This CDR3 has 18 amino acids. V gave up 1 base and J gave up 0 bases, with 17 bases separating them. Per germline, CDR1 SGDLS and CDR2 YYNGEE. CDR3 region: CASSVLGAATSSGNTIYF. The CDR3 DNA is TGTGCCAGCAGCGTATTAGGGGCAGCTACATCCTCTGGAAACACCATATATTTT.

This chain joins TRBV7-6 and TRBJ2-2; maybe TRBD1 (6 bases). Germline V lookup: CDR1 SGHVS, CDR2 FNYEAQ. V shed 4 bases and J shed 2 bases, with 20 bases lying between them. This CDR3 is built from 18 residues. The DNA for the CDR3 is TGTGCCAGCAGCTCGTCCCTTACAGGGTCTATTAACACCGGGGAGCTGTTTTTT. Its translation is CASSSSLTGSINTGELFF.

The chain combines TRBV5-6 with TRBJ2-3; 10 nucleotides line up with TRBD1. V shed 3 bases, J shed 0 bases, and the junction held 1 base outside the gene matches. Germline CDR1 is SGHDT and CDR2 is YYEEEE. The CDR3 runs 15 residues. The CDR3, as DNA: TGTGCCAGCAGCTGGGGACAGGGGAGCACAGATACGCAGTATTTT. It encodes CASSWGQGSTDTQYF.

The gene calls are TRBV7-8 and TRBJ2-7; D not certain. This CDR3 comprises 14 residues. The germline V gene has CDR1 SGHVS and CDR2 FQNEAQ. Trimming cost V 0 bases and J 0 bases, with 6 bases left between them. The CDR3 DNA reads TGTGCCAGCAGCTTAGCCTCGAGCTCCTACGAGCAGTACTTC. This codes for CASSLASSSYEQYF.

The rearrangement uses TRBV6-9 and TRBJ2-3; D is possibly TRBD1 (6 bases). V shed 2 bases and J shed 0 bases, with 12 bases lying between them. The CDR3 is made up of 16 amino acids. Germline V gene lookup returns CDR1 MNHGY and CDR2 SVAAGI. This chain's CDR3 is CASSYRDKSSTDTQYF. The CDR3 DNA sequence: TGTGCCAGCAGTTATCGGGACAAATCTAGCACAGATACGCAGTATTTT.

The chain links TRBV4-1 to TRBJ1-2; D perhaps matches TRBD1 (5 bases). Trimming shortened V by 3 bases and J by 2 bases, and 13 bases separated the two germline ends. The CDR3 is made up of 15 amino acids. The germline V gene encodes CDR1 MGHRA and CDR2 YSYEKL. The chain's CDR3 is CASSQVWGGNYGYTF. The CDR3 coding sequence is TGCGCCAGCAGCCAGGTCTGGGGGGGAAACTATGGCTACACCTTC.